Here is one T cell receptor beta chain with its context. As yet, its antigen is unknown. This sample is part of a study of blood T cells in healthy people across ages. Through a sample-barcoded 5' primer and a J-beta primer mix, a second PCR was run for roughly 7 to 12 cycles. The study obtained at least 3 million CDR3-containing paired-end reads from every sample. TCRdb independently ran MiXCR on the 5' RACE reads; one entry per CDR3 protein. The repertoire holds about 1.8 million distinct CDR3 sequences, with 40% to 55% as singletons. Study results and caveats: Samples with more naive T cells showed higher observed beta diversity.

The study recruited healthy Caucasian donors from Russia who were aged roughly 6 to 90. Isolated PBMCs totaled at least 6 million in each sample. Per germline, CDR1 LGHNA and CDR2 YSLEER. The CDR3 totals 18 residues. V lost 1 base and J lost 8, with 26 bases in between. The specimen sequenced was blood. The gene calls are TRBV4-3 and TRBJ2-5, with no clear D. This TCR was sampled from a woman in her forties in good health. The CDR3 DNA reads as TGCGCCAGCAGCCAAGGAGTTGGGGTCCCACCCTTCAAGAGAACCCAGTACTTC. Protein product: CASSQGVGVPPFKRTQYF.